Given below is one T cell receptor (beta chain) in context. Antigen: not known. Sequencing was performed with immunoSEQ multiplex PCR; in TCRdb, only in-frame clones are kept and a portion is missing. The table has around 45,000 clones, roughly four fifths seen once. The sample is drawn from a study of CD4 T cells in relation to SARS-CoV-2 and coronaviruses. Study in general: ViraFEST: approximately 10-day antigen culture of PBMCs, then TCR beta CDR3 sequencing. Convalescent patients had median age 38.5 years, range about 20 to 72. Study observations and caveats: SARS-CoV-2-driven expansion was significantly weaker in crossreactive than monoreactive clones.

In germline, CDR1 is LNHDA, CDR2 SQIVND (reference sequence). The CDR3 is 15 amino acids. Trimming took 1 base from V and 8 from J, leaving 15 bases between them. This chain joins TRBV19 and TRBJ2-1; D remains ambiguous. The specimen was naive CD4+ T cells from PBMCs, cultured in vitro. As for subset: naive CD4+ T cells isolated by negative enrichment. This clonotype was sampled from an adult with COVID-19. CDR3 bases: TGTGCCAGTAGTATAGGAGTCGCGAGAAGCGATGAGCAGTTCTTC. Protein sequence: CASSIGVARSDEQFF.